This entry features one T cell receptor (beta chain) sequence. The antigen remains unidentified. The record originates from a study of T cell responses to AZD1222 COVID-19 vaccine. Turning to the study itself: Second-dose schedules of about 4 or about 12 weeks were combined.

The protocol was immunoSEQ multiplex PCR, while the TCRdb copy is restricted to in-frame clones and leaves out a portion. This table holds 110,000 to 150,000 clones, 75% to 90% found once. Study-wide points: Reportedly, nearly half of unique spike TCRs recognized epitopes outside B.1.351/B.1.1.7 mutations. Baseline serology detected seropositivity in only six AZD1222 recipients.

This CDR3 comprises 14 residues. In germline, CDR1 is WNHNN, CDR2 SYGVQD (reference sequence). Between the trimmed V and J ends, which lost 3 bases and 8 bases, there was a span of 14 bases. This sample comprised peripheral blood, obtained on day 0 of AZD1222 vaccination. The V gene is TRBV10-1, the J gene TRBJ2-1; the D gene could be TRBD1 or TRBD2 (5 bases each). The TCR comes from an adult in good health. This chain's CDR3 is CASSDLFRDHEQFF. In DNA, the CDR3 is TGCGCCAGCAGTGATCTCTTTCGGGACCATGAGCAGTTCTTC.